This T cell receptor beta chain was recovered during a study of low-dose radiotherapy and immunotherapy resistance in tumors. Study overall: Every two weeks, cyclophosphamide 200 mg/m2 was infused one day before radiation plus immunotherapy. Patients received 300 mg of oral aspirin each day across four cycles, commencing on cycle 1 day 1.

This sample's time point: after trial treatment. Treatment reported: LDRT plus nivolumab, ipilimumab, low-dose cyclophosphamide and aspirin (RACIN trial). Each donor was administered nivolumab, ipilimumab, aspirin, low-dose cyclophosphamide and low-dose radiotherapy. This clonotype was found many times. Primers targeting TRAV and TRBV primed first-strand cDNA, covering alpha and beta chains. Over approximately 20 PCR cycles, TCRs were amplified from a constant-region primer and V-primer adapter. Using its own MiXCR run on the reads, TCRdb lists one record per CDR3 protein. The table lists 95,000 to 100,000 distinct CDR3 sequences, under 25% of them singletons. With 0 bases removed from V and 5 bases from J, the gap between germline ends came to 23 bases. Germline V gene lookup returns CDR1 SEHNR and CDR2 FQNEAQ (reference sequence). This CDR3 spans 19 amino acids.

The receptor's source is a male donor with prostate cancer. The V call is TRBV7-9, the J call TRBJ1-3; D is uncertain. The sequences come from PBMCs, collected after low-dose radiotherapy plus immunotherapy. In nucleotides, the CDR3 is TGTGCCAGCAGCTTAGCGCGGACGGTAAACCCTCTGGTTCGAAACACCATATATTTT. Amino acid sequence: CASSLARTVNPLVRNTIYF.